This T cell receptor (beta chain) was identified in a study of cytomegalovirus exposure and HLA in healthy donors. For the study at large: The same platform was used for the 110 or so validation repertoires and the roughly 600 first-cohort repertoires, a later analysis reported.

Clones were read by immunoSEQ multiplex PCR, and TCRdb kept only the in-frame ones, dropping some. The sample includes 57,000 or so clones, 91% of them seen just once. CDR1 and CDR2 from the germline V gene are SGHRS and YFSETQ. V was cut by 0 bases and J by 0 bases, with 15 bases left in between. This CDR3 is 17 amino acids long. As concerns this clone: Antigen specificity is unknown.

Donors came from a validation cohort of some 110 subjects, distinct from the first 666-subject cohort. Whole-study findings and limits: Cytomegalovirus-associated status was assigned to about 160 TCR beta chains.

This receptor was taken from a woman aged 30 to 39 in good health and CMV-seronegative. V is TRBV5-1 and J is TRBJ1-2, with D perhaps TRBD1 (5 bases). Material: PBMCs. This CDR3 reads CASSLGYTGLANYGYTF. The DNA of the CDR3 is TGCGCCAGCAGCTTGGGATACACAGGATTAGCTAACTATGGCTACACCTTC.